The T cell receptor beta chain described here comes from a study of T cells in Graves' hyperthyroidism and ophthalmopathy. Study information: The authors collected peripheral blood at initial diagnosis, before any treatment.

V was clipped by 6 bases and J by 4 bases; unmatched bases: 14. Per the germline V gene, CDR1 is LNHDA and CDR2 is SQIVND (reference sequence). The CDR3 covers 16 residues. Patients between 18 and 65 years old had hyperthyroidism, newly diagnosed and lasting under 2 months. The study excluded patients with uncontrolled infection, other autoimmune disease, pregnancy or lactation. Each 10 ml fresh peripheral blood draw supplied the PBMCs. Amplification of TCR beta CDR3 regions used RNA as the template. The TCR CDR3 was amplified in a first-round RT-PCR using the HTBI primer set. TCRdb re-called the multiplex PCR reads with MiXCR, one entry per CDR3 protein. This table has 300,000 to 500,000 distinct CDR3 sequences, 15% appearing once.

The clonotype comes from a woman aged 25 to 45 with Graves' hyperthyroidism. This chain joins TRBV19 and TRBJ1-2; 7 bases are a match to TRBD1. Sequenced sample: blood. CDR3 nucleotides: TGTGCCAGTAGCCTCGGGAGAGGGGGCGCTTCCTATGGCTACACCTTC. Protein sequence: CASSLGRGGASYGYTF.